A single sample gave rise to the 8 T cell receptor beta chains below, sequenced in a study of blood T cell repertoires in COVID-19. The assay was immunoSEQ multiplex PCR, and TCRdb's table has in-frame clones only and misses some. The sample includes some 30,000 clones, 85% of them seen just once. Sequences were obtained from peripheral blood. These receptors came from a man aged 60 to 75 with active COVID-19.

This clone came up a few times. The chain couples TRBV5-1 to TRBJ1-2; 7 positions agree with TRBD1. Per the germline V gene, CDR1 is SGHRS and CDR2 is YFSETQ. V was clipped by 0 bases and J by 5 bases; unmatched bases: 7. This CDR3 has 15 amino acids. This chain's CDR3 is CASSLETGAVYGYTF. The CDR3 bases are TGCGCCAGCAGCTTGGAAACAGGGGCCGTATATGGCTACACCTTC.

The chain employs TRBV10-2 and TRBJ2-3; TRBD2 matches 11 bases. This CDR3 region has 16 residues. The junction had 7 bases not matched to a gene; V was cut back by 2 bases and J by 6 bases. Germline-derived CDR1 and CDR2 are WSHSY and SAAADI. CDR3 sequence (DNA): TGCGCCAGCAGTGAGCCCCTAGCGGGAGGAGGCGATACGCAGTATTTT. This encodes CASSEPLAGGGDTQYF.

In this sample, this clone turned up a few times. The J gene is TRBJ2-7, the V gene TRBV2, with 8 positions matching TRBD1. The CDR3 loop spans 13 amino acids. Trimming cost V 7 bases and J 5 bases; bases outside gene matches: 7. CDR1 SNHLY and CDR2 FYNNEI come from the germline V gene. For the CDR3, the DNA is TGTGCCAGCACCGGACAGGGTTGGGACGAGCAGTACTTC. Translated: CASTGQGWDEQYF.

V usage is TRBV2 and J usage is TRBJ2-1, with D tentatively TRBD2 (7 bases). Germline V gene sequence: CDR1 SNHLY, CDR2 FYNNEI. V lost 5 bases to trimming and J lost 3 bases, with 17 bases between them. The CDR3 has 16 residues. DNA of the CDR3: TGTGCCAGCAGTAACTCGGCGGGGGCTGGCTACAATGAGCAGTTCTTC. Translation: CASSNSAGAGYNEQFF.

The chain employs TRBV28 and TRBJ1-5; D possibly corresponds to TRBD1 (6 bases). With 6 bases removed from V and 3 bases from J, the gap between germline ends came to 15 bases. Per germline, CDR1 MDHEN and CDR2 SYDVKM. The CDR3 length is 15 residues. DNA of the CDR3: TGTGCCAGCAGAGGACAGATAATTAACAATCAGCCCCAGCATTTT. Protein sequence: CASRGQIINNQPQHF.

The chain employs TRBV28 and TRBJ2-2, with 14 bases that match TRBD2. J was trimmed by 1 base and V by 6 bases; bases with no gene match: 22. Germline V lookup: CDR1 MDHEN, CDR2 SYDVKM. The CDR3 covers 23 residues. CDR3 DNA sequence: TGTGCCAGCAGCACGCCCAGGCTAAAATCCCGGGGACTAGCGGGAGTGAACACCGGGGAGCTGTTTTTT. Amino acid sequence: CASSTPRLKSRGLAGVNTGELFF.

This rearrangement joins TRBV14 to TRBJ2-5; D gene uncertain. The length of the CDR3 is 14 residues. The germline gives CDR1 SGHDN, CDR2 FVKESK. V lost 3 bases and J lost 0, with 8 bases in between. CDR3 residues: CASSQQRYQETQYF. Written as DNA, the CDR3 is TGTGCCAGCAGCCAGCAGAGGTACCAAGAGACCCAGTACTTC. The full variable domain, in which reference TRBV14 and TRBJ2-5 provide the parts outside the CDR3, is EAGVTQFPSHSVIEKGQTVTLRCDPISGHDNLYWYRRVMGKEIKFLLHFVKESKQDESGMPNNRFLAERTGGTYSTLKVQPAELEDSGVYFCASSQQRYQETQYFGPGTRLLVL.

This clone was recorded once. DNA of the CDR3: TGTGCCACTCATGGGCTAGCAAATGAGCAGTTCTTC. Its protein product is CATHGLANEQFF. The chain carries TRBV12-3 or TRBV12-4 and TRBJ2-1, with a tentative D call TRBD2 (5 bases). This CDR3 has 12 amino acids. Trimming took off 10 bases at V and 7 bases at J, with 14 bases between the two ends.